Below are 26 T cell receptor beta chains sequenced from a single sample in a study of T cell changes during pregnancy in multiple sclerosis (dated by TCRdb to between 2018 and 2021). Libraries were constructed by the immunoSEQ multiplex PCR assay. TCRdb re-hosts the immuneACCESS table, in-frame sequences only. Its copies lack some clones; in the studies checked, an unresolved V gene accounts for under half of them, and the cause for the rest is not known. For this sample the table gives tens of thousands of clones, of which over 80% were detected only once. The biggest ten clones account for approximately 7.9% of the sample. The material was CD8+ T cells from peripheral blood mononuclear cells, obtained before pregnancy. The source of these receptors is a female donor with multiple sclerosis, enrolled in a pregnancy study.

The chain uses TRBV6-4 and TRBJ1-1; D not resolved. The CDR3 runs 14 residues. Germline-derived CDR1 and CDR2 are MRHNA and SNTAGT. The V end lost 2 bases, the J end lost 4 bases, and 11 bases lay between the germline ends. The CDR3 nucleotides are TGTGCCAGCAGTGACGAGGGATCGGGCACTGAAGCTTTCTTT. Translated: CASSDEGSGTEAFF.

This chain links TRBV6-4 with TRBJ2-1; D is possibly TRBD1 (6 bases). CDR3 length equals 13 residues. V was shortened by 3 bases and J by 8 bases, with 11 bases between the two germline ends. Germline assignment: CDR1 MRHNA and CDR2 SNTAGT. In nucleotides, the CDR3 is TGTGCCAGCAGTGAACAGGGCACCCATGAGCAGTTCTTC. Translating gives CASSEQGTHEQFF.

The gene calls are TRBV27 and TRBJ2-7; TRBD2 is a possible D gene (6 bases). The germline V and J ends were trimmed by 6 bases and 2 bases, with 23 bases remaining between them. The CDR3 sequence is 17 residues long. Germline V gene data show CDR1 as MNHEY and CDR2 as SMNVEV (reference sequence). CDR3 coding DNA: TGTGCCAGCAGCGGCGGCGGGGCCCACAACTTACCCTACGAGCAGTACTTC. Translated, it gives CASSGGGAHNLPYEQYF.

The chain employs TRBV14 and TRBJ2-1; TRBD2 matches at 10 bases. The germline V gene encodes CDR1 SGHDN and CDR2 FVKESK. V lost 5 bases, J lost 1 base, and 2 bases stayed unmatched. CDR3 length equals 15 residues. Here the CDR3 DNA reads TGTGCCAGCAGCAGGACTAGCGGTTCCTACAATGAGCAGTTCTTC. This encodes CASSRTSGSYNEQFF. Full variable domain (remainder filled in from reference TRBV14 and TRBJ2-1): EAGVTQFPSHSVIEKGQTVTLRCDPISGHDNLYWYRRVMGKEIKFLLHFVKESKQDESGMPNNRFLAERTGGTYSTLKVQPAELEDSGVYFCASSRTSGSYNEQFFGPGTRLTVL.

This chain connects TRBV7-7 to TRBJ1-6; no firm D call. Germline CDR1 and CDR2: SSHAT and FNYEAQ (reference sequence). CDR3 length: 11 amino acids. The CDR3 sequence is CAIYDNSPLHF. The CDR3 DNA sequence: TGTGCTATCTACGATAATTCACCCCTCCACTTT.

The chain joins TRBV28 to TRBJ2-1, with D unclear. This CDR3 is built from 15 residues. Germline-derived CDR1 and CDR2 are MDHEN and SYDVKM. V gave up 4 bases and J gave up 1 base, with 11 bases separating them. The CDR3 region is CASSYGSGSYNEQFF. Written as DNA, the CDR3 is TGTGCCAGCAGTTACGGATCGGGTTCCTACAATGAGCAGTTCTTC.

This chain uses TRBV4-1 with TRBJ2-5, with 7 nucleotides matching TRBD1. CDR1 MGHRA and CDR2 YSYEKL come from the germline V gene. V was pared by 1 base and J by 4 bases, with 9 bases of the junction left unmatched. The CDR3 runs 16 residues. The CDR3 protein is CASSQAKRQGVETQYF. DNA of the CDR3: TGCGCCAGCAGCCAAGCAAAAAGACAGGGAGTAGAGACCCAGTACTTC.

The rearrangement joins TRBV6-5 to TRBJ1-5; D is undetermined. V shed 2 bases and J shed 7 bases, with 15 bases lying between them. The CDR3 is made up of 15 amino acids. Per germline, CDR1 MNHEY and CDR2 SVGAGI. CDR3 amino acids: CASSYTGVEGQPQHF. CDR3 nucleotide sequence: TGTGCCAGCAGTTACACCGGGGTGGAAGGGCAGCCCCAGCATTTT.

The rearrangement joins TRBV4-1 to TRBJ2-7; 11 positions agree with TRBD1. V trimming: 0 bases; J trimming: 3 bases; junction bases outside the gene matches: 1. This CDR3 region has 15 residues. Germline CDR1 MGHRA, CDR2 YSYEKL. CDR3 sequence: CASSQEGTGGYEQYF. The DNA of the CDR3 is TGCGCCAGCAGCCAAGAAGGGACAGGGGGCTACGAGCAGTACTTC.

The V call is TRBV18, the J call TRBJ2-1; 10 positions agree with TRBD2. J gave up 5 bases and V 3 bases, and 1 base lay outside the gene matches. This CDR3 is built from 14 residues. Germline values: CDR1 KGHSH, CDR2 LQKENI. The CDR3 DNA follows: TGTGCCAGCTCACCCCTAGCGGGAGACAATGAGCAGTTCTTC. This codes for CASSPLAGDNEQFF.

This chain joins TRBV5-4 and TRBJ2-1; 9 bases match TRBD2. The trim removed 0 bases at V and 5 bases at J, leaving 6 bases unmatched. This CDR3 is 16 amino acids long. Germline V gene sequence: CDR1 SGHNT, CDR2 YYREEE (reference sequence). CDR3 sequence (DNA): TGTGCCAGCAGCTTGGCCGTGCGGGGGGGCGACAATGAGCAGTTCTTC. Its protein product is CASSLAVRGGDNEQFF. The whole variable domain, filled in from reference TRBV5-4 and TRBJ2-1, reads ETGVTQSPTHLIKTRGQQVTLRCSSQSGHNTVSWYQQALGQGPQFIFQYYREEENGRGNFPPRFSGLQFPNYSSELNVNALELDDSALYLCASSLAVRGGDNEQFFGPGTRLTVL.

This chain connects TRBV25-1 to TRBJ2-7, with a possible D match to TRBD1 (6 bases). Trimming removed 5 bases at V and 7 bases at J, with 9 bases between. The CDR3 length is 11 residues. Germline V CDR1 and CDR2: MGHDK, SYGVNS. CDR3 loop: CASSLGGEQYF. For the CDR3, the DNA is TGTGCCAGCAGTTTAGGGGGAGAGCAGTACTTC.

Comment on this clone: The conserved final phenylalanine or tryptophan is absent from the CDR3, which likely points to a read error. The DNA is left out, because the CDR3 cannot be placed on it with certainty; the CDR3 is given as TCRdb lists it. This rearrangement joins TRBV6-5 to TRBJ1-2; TRBD1, the table's D call, lacks a check against the DNA. The CDR3 comprises 10 residues, both ends counted. CDR1 and CDR2 (germline): MNHEY, SVGAGI. The CDR3 is CASSTLDSSL.

V and J are TRBV13 and TRBJ1-2; 12 bases match TRBD1. The V segment lost 5 bases and the J segment 7 bases; nucleotides outside the gene matches: 5. Per germline, CDR1 PRHDT and CDR2 FYEKMQ (reference sequence). The CDR3 runs 14 residues. CDR3: CASSAGTGGGGYTF. CDR3 sequence (DNA): TGTGCCAGCAGCGCCGGGACAGGGGGCGGTGGCTACACCTTC. Supplemented by reference TRBV13 and TRBJ1-2, the full variable domain reads AAGVIQSPRHLIKEKRETATLKCYPIPRHDTVYWYQQGPGQDPQFLISFYEKMQSDKGSIPDRFSAQQFSDYHSELNMSSLELGDSALYFCASSAGTGGGGYTFGSGTRLTVV.

V and J are TRBV4-2 and TRBJ2-7; unclear D gene. The germline gives CDR1 LGHNA, CDR2 YNFKEQ. V was clipped by 0 bases and J by 5 bases, with 8 bases between them. The length of the CDR3 is 13 residues. CDR3 sequence (DNA): TGTGCCAGCAGCCAAGAAGTTGGAGACGAGCAGTACTTC. Translating it yields CASSQEVGDEQYF.

The rearrangement uses TRBV9 and TRBJ2-2; 7 bases match TRBD2. The CDR3 consists of 16 residues. The ends lost 0 bases at V and 3 bases at J; junction bases unmatched: 5. Germline values: CDR1 SGDLS, CDR2 YYNGEE. In DNA form, the CDR3 reads TGTGCCAGCAGCGTAGATGGCGGGGGAGACACCGGGGAGCTGTTTTTT. Its translation is CASSVDGGGDTGELFF.

V is TRBV6-1 and J is TRBJ2-1; D gene ambiguous. The CDR3 sequence is 15 residues long. Germline values: CDR1 MNHNS, CDR2 SASEGT. Deletions cut 8 bases from V and 4 bases from J, with 18 bases between. The DNA for the CDR3 is TGTGCCAGCCTTATGGCCCCGGGTGGGTACAATGAGCAGTTCTTC. As protein: CASLMAPGGYNEQFF.

This chain joins TRBV23-1 and TRBJ2-7; 7 bases align to TRBD1. TRBV23-1 is treated as an ORF (open reading frame) with a function not yet certain. This CDR3 comprises 15 residues. V trimming: 0 bases; J trimming: 7 bases; junction bases outside the gene matches: 9. The CDR3, as DNA: TGCGCCAGCAGTCAATCAACAGGGGCGCTCAAGGAGCAGTACTTC. This codes for CASSQSTGALKEQYF.

This chain links TRBV11-3 with TRBJ1-6, with D possibly TRBD1 on 5 matching bases. CDR3 length: 18 amino acids. V was shortened by 3 bases and J by 0 bases, with 15 bases between the two germline ends. Germline-derived CDR1 and CDR2 are SGHNT and YENEEA. This CDR3 reads CASSFLTGGSSYNSPLHF. CDR3 DNA: TGTGCCAGCAGCTTCCTCACCGGGGGGAGCTCCTATAATTCACCCCTCCACTTT.

The chain couples TRBV6-6 to TRBJ2-1; D perhaps matches TRBD2 (5 bases). V was cut by 4 bases and J by 7 bases, with 8 bases left in between. Germline V gene sequence: CDR1 MNHNY, CDR2 SVGAGI (reference sequence). The CDR3 has 12 amino acids. The chain's CDR3 is CASSWSGNEQFF. The CDR3 DNA sequence: TGTGCCAGCAGTTGGAGCGGAAATGAGCAGTTCTTC.

There are a few counts of this clone. The CDR3 DNA is TGCGCCAGCAGCCGGGAGACAGGGGACAATGAGCAGTTCTTC. Residues: CASSRETGDNEQFF. This sequence joins TRBV4-1 and TRBJ2-1; 8 positions match TRBD1. Germline V CDR1 and CDR2: MGHRA, YSYEKL. V shed 4 bases, J shed 5 bases, and the junction held 4 bases outside the gene matches. The CDR3 spans 14 residues.

The V and J genes are TRBV6-5 and TRBJ1-1; 7 bases match TRBD1. V lost 2 bases and J lost 8; bases outside the gene matches: 11. CDR1 is MNHEY and CDR2 is SVGAGI in the germline V gene. The CDR3 is 15 residues long. Written as DNA, the CDR3 is TGTGCCAGCAGTTACCAATCAAACGCCAGGGGGGAAGCTTTCTTT. Translation: CASSYQSNARGEAFF.

The chain employs TRBV6-5 and TRBJ2-1; 9 bases are shared with TRBD2. Germline V gene lookup returns CDR1 MNHEY and CDR2 SVGAGI. Losses at the gene ends were 0 bases for V and 9 bases for J; bases not matched to a gene: 6. This CDR3 has 15 amino acids. CDR3: CASSYSAGGSGEQFF. The CDR3 DNA reads TGTGCCAGCAGTTACTCAGCGGGAGGTTCTGGTGAGCAGTTCTTC.

The V and J genes are TRBV28 and TRBJ1-2; D may be TRBD1 (5 bases). V shed 2 bases and J shed 3 bases, with 10 bases lying between them. The germline V gene has CDR1 MDHEN and CDR2 SYDVKM. The CDR3 totals 14 residues. DNA of the CDR3: TGTGCCAGCAGTTTAGGGCAGGGTGACTATGGCTACACCTTC. This sequence encodes CASSLGQGDYGYTF.

The V and J genes are TRBV27 and TRBJ2-2; D possibly corresponds to TRBD1 (6 bases). Per the germline V gene, CDR1 is MNHEY and CDR2 is SMNVEV (reference sequence). Trimming took 1 base from V and 1 from J, leaving 13 bases between them. The CDR3 has 17 residues. CDR3 amino acids: CASSLWSGTKNTGELFF. The CDR3 DNA reads as TGTGCCAGCAGTTTATGGTCCGGGACAAAGAACACCGGGGAGCTGTTTTTT.

The chain recombines TRBV15 with TRBJ1-1; D remains ambiguous. The CDR3 extends over 15 amino acids. Trimming stripped 4 bases from V and 1 base from J, with 13 bases between. The V gene's germline CDR1 is LNHNV and CDR2 YYDKDF (reference sequence). In DNA form, the CDR3 reads TGTGCCACCAGCACGGGGTATCTGAGGAACACTGAAGCTTTCTTT. Its translation: CATSTGYLRNTEAFF.